Listed below are T cell receptor beta chains from one sample, sequenced in a study of cytomegalovirus exposure and HLA in healthy donors. The assay was immunoSEQ multiplex PCR, and TCRdb's table has in-frame clones only and misses some. The sample has approximately 100,000 clones; around 86% are singletons. Sequenced material: PBMCs. All receptors come from a young man in good health and CMV-seropositive. CDR3s include the opening cysteine and the closing phenylalanine or tryptophan. The D gene is left open where the match is weak. Where a row states a size, it is once, few, many or the class of an expanded clone; other rows omit it.

v_call,d_call,j_call,clone_size,cdr3_nt,cdr3_aa
TRBV9,TRBD1,TRBJ2-1,NA,TGTGCCAGCAGCACTACAGGGGCCAACAATGAGCAGTTCTTC,CASSTTGANNEQFF
TRBV5-4,NA,TRBJ2-1,NA,TGTGCCAGCAGCTTGATGTCGGGAGTTTCCAATGAGCAGTTCTTC,CASSLMSGVSNEQFF
TRBV19,TRBD1,TRBJ2-7,NA,TGTGCCAGTAGTATACGCCGGACAGGGACCTACGAGCAGTACTTC,CASSIRRTGTYEQYF
TRBV19,NA,TRBJ1-4,NA,TGTGCCAGTCGCCCAGGATTGACAACTAATGAAAAACTGTTTTTT,CASRPGLTTNEKLFF
TRBV18,NA,TRBJ2-7,NA,TGTGCCAGCTCACCATCGGTTCAAGACGAGCAGTACTTC,CASSPSVQDEQYF
TRBV16,TRBD1,TRBJ1-2,NA,TGTGCCAGCAGCCAAGCGACAGGGGCGAGTGGCTACACCTTC,CASSQATGASGYTF
TRBV6-5,TRBD1,TRBJ1-2,NA,TGTGCCAGCAGTCGGACAGGGTGGGGTGGCTACACCTTC,CASSRTGWGGYTF
TRBV7-9,NA,TRBJ1-3,NA,TGTGCCAGCAGCTTAAGGGCCGGGAGCTCTGGAAACACCATATATTTT,CASSLRAGSSGNTIYF
TRBV25-1,TRBD1,TRBJ2-7,NA,TGTGCCAGCAGTACCCCAGGGGGCTACGAGCAGTACTTC,CASSTPGGYEQYF
TRBV7-2,TRBD1,TRBJ2-3,NA,TGTGCCAGCAGCTCTAGGGGACAGCGGATCACAGATACGCAGTATTTT,CASSSRGQRITDTQYF
TRBV6-1,TRBD1,TRBJ2-5,NA,TGTGCCAGCATTCAGGACAGGGCTAGAGAGACCCAGTACTTC,CASIQDRARETQYF
TRBV5-1,TRBD1,TRBJ1-2,few,TGCGCCAGCAGCTTGGGACAGGGCATGTCTAACTATGGCTACACCTTC,CASSLGQGMSNYGYTF
TRBV7-3,TRBD2,TRBJ2-1,NA,TGTGCCAGCAGCTTAAATCCCCCTAGCGGGGGCCTGAAGCAGTTCTTC,CASSLNPPSGGLKQFF
TRBV5-1,TRBD1,TRBJ2-7,NA,TGCGCCAGCAGCTGGACAGGGGGCGACCACGAGCAGTACTTC,CASSWTGGDHEQYF
TRBV18,TRBD1,TRBJ1-5,NA,TGTGCCAGCTCACCAGGGACAGGGGATCAGCCCCAGCATTTT,CASSPGTGDQPQHF
TRBV15,NA,TRBJ1-3,NA,TGTGCCACCAGCAGAGGACAAGCTGGAAACACCATATATTTT,CATSRGQAGNTIYF
TRBV18,NA,TRBJ2-7,NA,TGTGCCAGCTCACCAGGGGTTCGGGGATTGGAAGGGTACGAGCAGTACTTC,CASSPGVRGLEGYEQYF
TRBV2,NA,TRBJ2-1,NA,TGTGCCAGCGATAGACAGGCAGAAAACAATGAGCAGTTCTTC,CASDRQAENNEQFF
TRBV7-9,TRBD2,TRBJ2-1,once,TGTGCCAGCAGCTCCCGGGAGGAGATTTACAATGAGCAGTTCTTC,CASSSREEIYNEQFF
TRBV2,TRBD2,TRBJ2-2,NA,TGTGCCAGCAGTAGCCAGCGGGAGGGCCCTGGCGGGGAGCTGTTTTTT,CASSSQREGPGGELFF
TRBV6-6,NA,TRBJ2-5,NA,TGTGCCAGCAGTTACCTACAGCCCGAAGTAGGAGAGACCCAGTACTTC,CASSYLQPEVGETQYF
TRBV5-8,NA,TRBJ1-5,few,TGTGCCAGCAGCTTGGTCCCGCTAAGCAATCAGCCCCAGCATTTT,CASSLVPLSNQPQHF
TRBV10-3,NA,TRBJ2-2,NA,TGTGCCAGCAGAGACGGGACAACACCCCACGGGGAGCTGTTTTTT,CASRDGTTPHGELFF
TRBV29-1,NA,TRBJ2-3,few,TGCAGCGGCAGGAAAAGCACAGATACGCAGTATTTT,CSGRKSTDTQYF
TRBV10-1,NA,TRBJ2-7,NA,TGCGCCAGCAGTGAGTCACCCCATGCGGGGAGCTACGAGCAGTACTTC,CASSESPHAGSYEQYF
TRBV7-9,TRBD1,TRBJ1-1,NA,TGTGCCAGCAGCTTAGCGGATTTGGGACAGGGGGTTCTGGGTTTCTTT,CASSLADLGQGVLGFF
TRBV19,NA,TRBJ1-1,NA,TGTGCCAGTAGGGGCACTGAAGCTTTTTTT,CASRGTEAFF
TRBV6-5,TRBD1,TRBJ2-2,NA,TGTGCCAGCAGTTACCCTACAGGGGGTGGCACCGGGGAGCTGTTTTTT,CASSYPTGGGTGELFF
TRBV6-1,TRBD1,TRBJ2-1,NA,TGTGCCAGCAGAGCCGGGACAGGGGTCGGCAATGAGCAGTTCTTC,CASRAGTGVGNEQFF
TRBV14,NA,TRBJ1-1,NA,TGTGCCAGCAGCCAGAAGGACAAGACTGAAGCTTTCTTT,CASSQKDKTEAFF
TRBV10-3,TRBD1,TRBJ2-7,once,TGTGCCATCAGGACCGGGACAGCATCATCCTACGAGCAGTACTTC,CAIRTGTASSYEQYF
TRBV27,TRBD1,TRBJ2-7,NA,TGTGCCAGCAGTTTATCGGCGCAGGGGGCGGCCTACGAGCAGTACTTC,CASSLSAQGAAYEQYF
TRBV6-1,NA,TRBJ1-2,NA,TGTGCCAGCAGGGCACAGGGAAGGGGCTATGGCTACACCTTC,CASRAQGRGYGYTF
TRBV18,TRBD2,TRBJ2-7,NA,TGTGCCAGCTCACCAACGGGGGGGGCTTACGAGCAGTACTTC,CASSPTGGAYEQYF
TRBV7-9,TRBD2,TRBJ2-5,NA,TGTGCCAGCAGCTTAGGACTAGCGGTAGGGGAGACCCAGTACTTC,CASSLGLAVGETQYF
TRBV9,TRBD1,TRBJ2-2,NA,TGTGCCAGCAGCGTAGGACAGGGGAACACCGGGGAGCTGTTTTTT,CASSVGQGNTGELFF
TRBV19,NA,TRBJ1-5,NA,TGTGCCAGTAGCGATTTGGGGAGAGGCTTCAATCAGCCCCAGCATTTT,CASSDLGRGFNQPQHF
TRBV7-3,TRBD2,TRBJ2-1,NA,TGTGCCAGCAGCTTAAAGGGCGGGACTAGCGGGAGTATCTACAATGAGCAGTTCTTC,CASSLKGGTSGSIYNEQFF
TRBV11-2,NA,TRBJ1-2,NA,TGTGCCAGCAGCTTAGGTCAGGGATTTAACTATGGCTACACCTTC,CASSLGQGFNYGYTF
TRBV29-1,TRBD2,TRBJ2-2,NA,TGCAGCGTTCGGCTAGCGGGAGGGCGAGGGGAGCTGTTTTTT,CSVRLAGGRGELFF
TRBV5-4,NA,TRBJ1-2,once,TGTGCCAGCAACCACAGGGATAACTATGGCTACACCTTC,CASNHRDNYGYTF
TRBV2,TRBD1,TRBJ2-7,NA,TGTGCCAGCAAGTTAACAGGGGAATACGAGCAGTACTTC,CASKLTGEYEQYF
TRBV5-4,NA,TRBJ1-1,NA,TGTGCCAGCAGCTTGAGTTTCCGGGGTGGCTCTGAAGCTTTCTTT,CASSLSFRGGSEAFF
TRBV5-1,TRBD2,TRBJ2-7,few,TGCGCCAGCAGCCACCGACGACTAGCGGGAGAGGCAAACTACGAGCAGTACTTC,CASSHRRLAGEANYEQYF
TRBV6-1,TRBD1,TRBJ1-1,few,TGTGCCAGCAGTGAACGACAGGGCTTGAACACTGAAGCTTTCTTT,CASSERQGLNTEAFF
TRBV9,NA,TRBJ1-1,NA,TGTGCCAGCAGCGTAGTCAGGGGTGAAGCTTTCTTT,CASSVVRGEAFF
TRBV27,TRBD2,TRBJ2-6,NA,TGTGCCAGCAGTTTTCTAGCGGTATCTGGGGCCAACGTCCTGACTTTC,CASSFLAVSGANVLTF
TRBV19,TRBD2,TRBJ2-1,NA,TGTGCCAGTAGTATTATCGGGAGGGCCTACAATGAGCAGTTCTTC,CASSIIGRAYNEQFF
TRBV5-8,TRBD2,TRBJ2-1,once,TGTGCCACCACAACGGGAGGGCAATCTTACAATGAGCAGTTCTTC,CATTTGGQSYNEQFF
TRBV10-1,TRBD2,TRBJ2-5,once,TGCGCCAGCAGTACCCGACTAGCGGGAGTGGAGACCCAGTACTTC,CASSTRLAGVETQYF